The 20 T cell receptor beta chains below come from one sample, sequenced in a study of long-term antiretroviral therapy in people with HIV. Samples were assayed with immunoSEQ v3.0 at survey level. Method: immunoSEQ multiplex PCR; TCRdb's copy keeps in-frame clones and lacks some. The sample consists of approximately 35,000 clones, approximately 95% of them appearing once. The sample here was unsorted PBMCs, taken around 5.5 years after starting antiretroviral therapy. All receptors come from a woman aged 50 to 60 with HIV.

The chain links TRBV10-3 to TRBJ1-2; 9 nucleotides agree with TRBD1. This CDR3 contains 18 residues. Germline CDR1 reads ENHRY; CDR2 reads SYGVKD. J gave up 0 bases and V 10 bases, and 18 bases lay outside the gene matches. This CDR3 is CASSPTPGTGNSNYGYTF. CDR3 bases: TGTGCCAGCAGCCCAACTCCCGGGACAGGGAACTCTAACTATGGCTACACCTTC.

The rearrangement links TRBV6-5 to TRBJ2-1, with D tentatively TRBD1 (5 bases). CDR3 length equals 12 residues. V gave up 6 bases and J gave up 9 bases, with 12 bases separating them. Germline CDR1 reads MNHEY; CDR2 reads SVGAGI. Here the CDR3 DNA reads TGTGCCAGCAGCCCCCTAGGGGCTGAGCAGTTCTTC. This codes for CASSPLGAEQFF.

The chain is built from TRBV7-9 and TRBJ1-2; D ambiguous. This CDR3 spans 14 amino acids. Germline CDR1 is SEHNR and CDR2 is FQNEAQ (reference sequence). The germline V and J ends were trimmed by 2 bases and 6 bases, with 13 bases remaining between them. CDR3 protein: CASSLTAANDGYTF. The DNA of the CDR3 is TGTGCCAGCAGCTTAACCGCAGCTAATGATGGCTACACCTTC.

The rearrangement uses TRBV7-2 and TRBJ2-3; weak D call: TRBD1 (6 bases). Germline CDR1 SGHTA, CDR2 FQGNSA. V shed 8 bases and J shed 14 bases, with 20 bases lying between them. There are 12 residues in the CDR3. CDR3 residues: CASGVGDRQAYF. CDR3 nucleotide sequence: TGTGCCAGCGGGGTCGGAGACAGACAGGCGTATTTT.

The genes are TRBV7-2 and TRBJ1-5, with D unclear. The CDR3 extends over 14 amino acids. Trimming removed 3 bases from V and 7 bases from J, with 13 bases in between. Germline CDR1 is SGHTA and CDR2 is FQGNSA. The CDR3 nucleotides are TGTGCCAGCAGCTTCGGGGAGTCAGGACAGCCCCAGCATTTT. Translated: CASSFGESGQPQHF.

DNA for the CDR3: TGTGCCAGCAGCTGGATAGGGACTAATGAAAAACTGTTTTTT. Protein product: CASSWIGTNEKLFF. The chain is built from TRBV7-9 and TRBJ1-4; no firm D call. CDR3 length: 14 amino acids. Germline loops: CDR1 SEHNR, CDR2 FQNEAQ (reference sequence). V was cut by 4 bases and J by 2 bases, with 8 bases left in between. The full variable domain, with the rest looked up from reference TRBV7-9 and TRBJ1-4, is DTGVSQNPRHKITKRGQNVTFRCDPISEHNRLYWYRQTLGQGPEFLTYFQNEAQLEKSRLLSDRFSAERPKGSFSTLEIQRTEQGDSAMYLCASSWIGTNEKLFFGSGTQLSVL.

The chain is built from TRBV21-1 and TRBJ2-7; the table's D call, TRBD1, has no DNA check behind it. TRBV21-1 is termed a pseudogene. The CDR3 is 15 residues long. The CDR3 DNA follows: TGTGCCAGCAGCAAGTCCCGACAGGAGATCTACGAGCAGTACTTC. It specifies CASSKSRQEIYEQYF.

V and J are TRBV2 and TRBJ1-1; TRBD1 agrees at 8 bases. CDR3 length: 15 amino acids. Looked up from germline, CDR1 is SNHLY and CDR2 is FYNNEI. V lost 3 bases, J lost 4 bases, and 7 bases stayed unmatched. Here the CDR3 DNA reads TGTGCCAGCAGTGATTGGTCCACAGGGGGCACTGAAGCTTTCTTT. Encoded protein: CASSDWSTGGTEAFF. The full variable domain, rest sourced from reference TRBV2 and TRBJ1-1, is EPEVTQTPSHQVTQMGQEVILRCVPISNHLYFYWYRQILGQKVEFLVSFYNNEISEKSEIFDDQFSVERPDGSNFTLKIRSTKLEDSAMYFCASSDWSTGGTEAFFGQGTRLTVV.

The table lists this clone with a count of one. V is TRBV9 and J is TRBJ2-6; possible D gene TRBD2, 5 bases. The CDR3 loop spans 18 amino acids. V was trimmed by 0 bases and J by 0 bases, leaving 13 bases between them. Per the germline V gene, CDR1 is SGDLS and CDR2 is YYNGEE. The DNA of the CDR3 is TGTGCCAGCAGCGTAGCGGACTTGGGCCGCTCTGGGGCCAACGTCCTGACTTTC. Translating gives CASSVADLGRSGANVLTF. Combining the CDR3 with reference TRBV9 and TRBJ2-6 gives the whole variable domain DSGVTQTPKHLITATGQRVTLRCSPRSGDLSVYWYQQSLDQGLQFLIQYYNGEERAKGNILERFSAQQFPDLHSELNLSSLELGDSALYFCASSVADLGRSGANVLTFGAGSRLTVL.

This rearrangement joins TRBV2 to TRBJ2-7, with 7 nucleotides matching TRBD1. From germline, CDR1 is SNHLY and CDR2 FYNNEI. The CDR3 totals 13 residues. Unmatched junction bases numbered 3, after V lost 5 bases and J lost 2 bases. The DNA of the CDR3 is TGTGCCAGCAGTTACAGGGGAACCTACGAGCAGTACTTC. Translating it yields CASSYRGTYEQYF.

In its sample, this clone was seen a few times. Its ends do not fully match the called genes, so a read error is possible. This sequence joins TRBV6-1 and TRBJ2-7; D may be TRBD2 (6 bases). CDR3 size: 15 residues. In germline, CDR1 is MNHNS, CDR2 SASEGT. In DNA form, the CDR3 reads TGTGCCAGCAGTGAAGGCGGGACGGGCTCCGACGAGCAGTACTTC. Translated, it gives CASSEGGTGSDEQYF.

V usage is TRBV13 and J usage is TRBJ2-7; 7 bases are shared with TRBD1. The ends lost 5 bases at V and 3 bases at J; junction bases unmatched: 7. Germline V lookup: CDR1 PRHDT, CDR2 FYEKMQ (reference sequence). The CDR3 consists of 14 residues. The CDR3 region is CASSPGTEDYEQYF. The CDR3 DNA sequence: TGTGCCAGCAGCCCCGGGACAGAAGACTACGAGCAGTACTTC.

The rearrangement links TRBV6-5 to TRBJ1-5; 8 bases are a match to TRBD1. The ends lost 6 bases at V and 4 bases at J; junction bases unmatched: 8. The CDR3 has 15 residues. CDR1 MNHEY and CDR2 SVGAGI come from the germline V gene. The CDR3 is CASRDMTGVNQPQHF. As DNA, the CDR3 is TGTGCCAGCAGGGATATGACAGGGGTTAATCAGCCCCAGCATTTT.

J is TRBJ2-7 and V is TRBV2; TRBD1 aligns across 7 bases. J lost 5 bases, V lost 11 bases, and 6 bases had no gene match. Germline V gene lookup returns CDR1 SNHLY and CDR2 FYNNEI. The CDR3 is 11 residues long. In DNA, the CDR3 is TGTGCCGGACAGGTATTACACGAGCAGTACTTC. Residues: CAGQVLHEQYF.

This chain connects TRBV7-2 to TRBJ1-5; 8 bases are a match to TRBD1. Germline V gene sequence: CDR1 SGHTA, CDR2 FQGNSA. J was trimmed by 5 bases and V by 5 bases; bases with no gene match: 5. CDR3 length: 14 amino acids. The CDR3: CASSLGQVHQPQHF. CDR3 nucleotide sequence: TGTGCCAGCAGCCTGGGACAGGTACATCAGCCCCAGCATTTT. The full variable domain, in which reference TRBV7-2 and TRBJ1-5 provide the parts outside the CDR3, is GAGVSQSPSNKVTEKGKDVELRCDPISGHTALYWYRQSLGQGLEFLIYFQGNSAPDKSGLPSDRFSAERTGGSVSTLTIQRTQQEDSAVYLCASSLGQVHQPQHFGDGTRLSIL.

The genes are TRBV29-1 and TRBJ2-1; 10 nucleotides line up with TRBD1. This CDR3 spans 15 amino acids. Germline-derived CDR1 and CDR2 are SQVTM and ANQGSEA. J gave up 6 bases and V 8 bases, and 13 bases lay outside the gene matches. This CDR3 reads CSYYVGQGFPNEQFF. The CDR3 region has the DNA TGCAGCTATTACGTGGGACAGGGGTTCCCCAATGAGCAGTTCTTC.

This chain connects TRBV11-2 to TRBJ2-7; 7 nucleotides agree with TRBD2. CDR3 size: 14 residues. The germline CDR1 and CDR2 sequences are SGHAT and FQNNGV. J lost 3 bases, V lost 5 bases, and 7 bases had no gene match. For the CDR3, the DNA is TGTGCCAGCAGCGATCTTCGGGACTACTACGAGCAGTACTTC. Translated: CASSDLRDYYEQYF.

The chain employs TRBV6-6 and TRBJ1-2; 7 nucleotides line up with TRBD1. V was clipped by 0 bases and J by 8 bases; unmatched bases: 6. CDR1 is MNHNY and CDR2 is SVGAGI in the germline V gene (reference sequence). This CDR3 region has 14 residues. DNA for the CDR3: TGTGCCAGCAGTTACTCAAGCGACAGGGCCGGCTACACCTTC. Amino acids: CASSYSSDRAGYTF.

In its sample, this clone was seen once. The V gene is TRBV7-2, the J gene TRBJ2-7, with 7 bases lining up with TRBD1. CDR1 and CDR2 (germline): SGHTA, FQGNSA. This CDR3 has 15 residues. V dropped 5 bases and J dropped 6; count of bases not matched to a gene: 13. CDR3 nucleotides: TGTGCCAGCAGCCCAGAGAGCAGACAGGGCTCCGAGCAGTACTTC. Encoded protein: CASSPESRQGSEQYF.

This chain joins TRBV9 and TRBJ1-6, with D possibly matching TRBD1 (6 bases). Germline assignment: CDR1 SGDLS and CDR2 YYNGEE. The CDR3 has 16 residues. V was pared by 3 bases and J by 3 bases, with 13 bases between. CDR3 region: CASSATTGNYNSPLHF. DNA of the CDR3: TGTGCCAGCAGCGCCACTACAGGGAACTATAATTCACCCCTCCACTTT.